This note documents a single T cell receptor (beta chain) sequence. As processed by the authors: Estimation of nucleated cell counts relied on the amplification of reference gene primers. Produced via immunoSEQ multiplex PCR; TCRdb's table is partial and in-frame only. The V and J calls and clone size were taken over from that table, and D and trimming were inferred from the DNA. The table lists 150,000 to 200,000 clones, about three quarters of them singletons. This entry is derived from a study of blood T cell repertoires in COVID-19. Across the whole study: Some COVID-19 samples were acute and others convalescent; all came from the United States, Italy and Spain. Nucleic acid was either cDNA or gDNA, and it came from T cells, B-cell-depleted T cells, or PBMCs.

The specimen sequenced was peripheral blood. This clonotype originated in a man between 60 and 75 years old with acute or convalescent COVID-19.

DNA for the CDR3: TGCGCCAGCAGTTCAGGGAGGGGTTCACCCCTCCACTTT. Its translation: CASSSGRGSPLHF. V gene TRBV5-1 combines with J gene TRBJ1-6; perhaps TRBD1 as D (5 bases). The CDR3 has 13 amino acids. Germline lookup yields CDR1 SGHRS and CDR2 YFSETQ. Trimming removed 5 bases from V and 9 bases from J, with 12 bases in between.